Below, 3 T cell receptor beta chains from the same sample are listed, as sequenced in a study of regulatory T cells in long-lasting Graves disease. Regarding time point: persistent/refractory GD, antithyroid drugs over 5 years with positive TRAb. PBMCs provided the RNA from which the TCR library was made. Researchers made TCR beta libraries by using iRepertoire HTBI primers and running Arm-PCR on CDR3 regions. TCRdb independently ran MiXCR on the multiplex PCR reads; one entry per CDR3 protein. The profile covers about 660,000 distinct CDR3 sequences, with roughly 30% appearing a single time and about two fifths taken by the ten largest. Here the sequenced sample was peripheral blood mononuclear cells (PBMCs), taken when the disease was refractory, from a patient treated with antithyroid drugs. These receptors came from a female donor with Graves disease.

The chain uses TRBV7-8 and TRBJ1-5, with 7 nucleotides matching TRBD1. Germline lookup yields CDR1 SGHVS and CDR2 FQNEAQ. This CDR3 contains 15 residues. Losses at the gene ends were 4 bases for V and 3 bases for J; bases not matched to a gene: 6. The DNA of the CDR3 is TGTGCCAGCAGCTCAGACAGGGCCCACAATCAGCCCCAGCATTTT. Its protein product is CASSSDRAHNQPQHF.

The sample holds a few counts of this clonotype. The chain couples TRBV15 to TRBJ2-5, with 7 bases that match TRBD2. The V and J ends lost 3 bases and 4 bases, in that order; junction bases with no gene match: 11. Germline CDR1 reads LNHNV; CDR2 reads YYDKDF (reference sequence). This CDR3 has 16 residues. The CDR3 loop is CATSRVRTRRPETQYF. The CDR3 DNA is TGTGCCACCAGCAGGGTTCGGACTAGGCGGCCAGAGACCCAGTACTTC.

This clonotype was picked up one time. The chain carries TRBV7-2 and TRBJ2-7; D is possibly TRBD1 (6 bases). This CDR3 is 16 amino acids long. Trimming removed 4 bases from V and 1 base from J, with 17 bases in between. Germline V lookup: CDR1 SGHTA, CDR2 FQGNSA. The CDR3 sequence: CASSSPTGTNSYEQYF. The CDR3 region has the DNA TGTGCCAGCAGCTCACCTACCGGGACAAATTCCTACGAGCAGTACTTC.